The 18 T cell receptor beta chains below were found in one sample sequenced in a study of blood T cell repertoires in COVID-19. Assay used: immunoSEQ multiplex PCR; TCRdb lists only in-frame clones, some missing. The table records approximately 65,000 clones, more than 70% of them present only once. The sequenced sample was peripheral blood. Source of these receptors: a man over 45 with acute or convalescent COVID-19.

The rearrangement uses TRBV7-8 and TRBJ1-5, with D perhaps TRBD1 (6 bases). Germline CDR1 SGHVS, CDR2 FQNEAQ. The CDR3 is 15 residues long. V was clipped by 1 base and J by 5 bases, with 12 bases between them. Written as DNA, the CDR3 is TGTGCCAGCAGCTTAGACAGGGCTCGGTATCAGCCCCAGCATTTT. It encodes CASSLDRARYQPQHF. Filled out from reference TRBV7-8 and TRBJ1-5, the complete variable domain reads GAGVSQSPRYKVAKRGQDVALRCDPISGHVSLFWYQQALGQGPEFLTYFQNEAQLDKSGLPSDRFFAERPEGSVSTLKIQRTQQEDSAVYLCASSLDRARYQPQHFGDGTRLSIL.

The genes are TRBV6-6 and TRBJ2-1; no clear D gene. The germline CDR1 and CDR2 sequences are MNHNY and SVGAGI (reference sequence). The CDR3 totals 14 residues. Deletions cut 6 bases from V and 7 bases from J, with 16 bases between. CDR3 in DNA: TGTGCCAGCAGATACCGACCGGGTTTAAATGAGCAGTTCTTC. Translating it yields CASRYRPGLNEQFF.

The chain is built from TRBV7-2 and TRBJ2-3, with TRBD1 as a possible D gene (6 bases). This CDR3 contains 13 residues. Germline loops: CDR1 SGHTA, CDR2 FQGNSA. Trimming took 8 bases from V and 7 from J, leaving 16 bases between them. The CDR3 DNA is TGTGCCAGCGGCCCCAACAGGGCGTATACGCAGTATTTT. This codes for CASGPNRAYTQYF.

The rearrangement joins TRBV28 to TRBJ2-5; D possibly corresponds to TRBD2 (7 bases). The CDR3 extends over 15 amino acids. Trimming cost V 3 bases and J 4 bases, with 15 bases left between them. The germline gives CDR1 MDHEN, CDR2 SYDVKM. The CDR3 loop reads CASSLGGGAPETQYF. In DNA form, the CDR3 reads TGTGCCAGCAGTTTGGGTGGGGGGGCCCCAGAGACCCAGTACTTC.

V usage is TRBV23-1 and J usage is TRBJ1-2; D ambiguous. TRBV23-1 is flagged as an ORF with uncertain function. Deletions cut 0 bases from V and 8 bases from J, with 10 bases between. The CDR3 has 13 residues. CDR3: CASSQSPGYGYTF. The CDR3 DNA reads TGCGCCAGCAGTCAATCGCCGGGGTACGGCTACACCTTC.

This chain joins TRBV6-6 and TRBJ1-2; the match to TRBD1 covers 11 bases. Trimming took 5 bases from V and 7 from J; bases not matched to a gene: 9. The CDR3 totals 15 residues. Germline lookup yields CDR1 MNHNY and CDR2 SVGAGI (reference sequence). CDR3 amino acids: CASSPLGQGEGGYTF. In DNA form, the CDR3 reads TGTGCCAGCAGTCCCCTGGGACAGGGGGAAGGTGGCTACACCTTC.

The rearrangement links TRBV9 to TRBJ1-4, with D possibly TRBD1 on 6 matching bases. CDR1 and CDR2 (germline): SGDLS, YYNGEE. The CDR3 is made up of 15 amino acids. Trimming shortened V by 0 bases and J by 5 bases, and 11 bases separated the two germline ends. This CDR3 is CASSVEGEGNEKLFF. The CDR3 DNA reads TGTGCCAGCAGCGTAGAGGGGGAGGGGAATGAAAAACTGTTTTTT.

The genes are TRBV28 and TRBJ2-7; tentatively, D is TRBD2 (6 bases). Germline CDR1 is MDHEN and CDR2 is SYDVKM. V was trimmed by 7 bases and J by 3 bases, leaving 16 bases between them. This CDR3 is 14 amino acids long. CDR3 nucleotides: TGTGCCAGCACCCCCTCCGGGAGACTCTACGAGCAGTACTTC. This gives the protein CASTPSGRLYEQYF.

The rearrangement links TRBV6-5 to TRBJ1-1, with 8 bases matching TRBD1. CDR3 length: 14 amino acids. Germline V CDR1 and CDR2: MNHEY, SVGAGI. J lost 7 bases, V lost 0 bases, and 4 bases had no gene match. The CDR3 here is CASSYSGDRGEAFF. The DNA of the CDR3 is TGTGCCAGCAGTTACTCGGGAGACAGGGGTGAAGCTTTCTTT.

The rearrangement links TRBV7-8 to TRBJ1-5, with 10 bases matching TRBD1. Germline V CDR1 and CDR2: SGHVS, FQNEAQ. The trim removed 7 bases at V and 0 bases at J, leaving 6 bases unmatched. CDR3 length: 16 amino acids. CDR3 amino acids: CASTVTGGYSNQPQHF. The CDR3 DNA is TGTGCCAGCACAGTGACAGGGGGCTATAGCAATCAGCCCCAGCATTTT.

This chain connects TRBV7-2 to TRBJ2-3; TRBD2 matches 9 bases. From germline, CDR1 is SGHTA and CDR2 FQGNSA. CDR3 length: 17 amino acids. V lost 0 bases and J lost 0; bases outside the gene matches: 4. The CDR3 DNA sequence: TGTGCCAGCAGCTTAGCGATTAGCGGGGGTAGCACAGATACGCAGTATTTT. It specifies CASSLAISGGSTDTQYF.

A single count supports this clone. The CDR3: CASSLGPAGGPDSTDTQYF. The DNA for the CDR3 is TGTGCCAGCAGCTTAGGCCCAGCGGGAGGGCCAGATAGCACAGATACGCAGTATTTT. The chain couples TRBV7-9 to TRBJ2-3, with TRBD2 matching over 10 bases. Looked up from germline, CDR1 is SEHNR and CDR2 is FQNEAQ (reference sequence). The length of the CDR3 is 19 residues. The V gene end was trimmed by 1 base and the J gene end by 0 bases; junction bases not matched to a gene: 10.

For the CDR3, the DNA is TGCGCCAGCAGCCAAGAATGGACAGTCGGGGGAAACACCATATATTTT. Amino acids: CASSQEWTVGGNTIYF. V and J are TRBV4-1 and TRBJ1-3, with D perhaps TRBD1 (6 bases). V was shortened by 0 bases and J by 4 bases, with 13 bases between the two germline ends. The CDR3 sequence is 16 residues long. In germline, CDR1 is MGHRA, CDR2 YSYEKL.

The chain joins TRBV12-2 to TRBJ2-3; the table assigns TRBD2, which was not confirmed against the DNA. TRBV12-2 is flagged as a pseudogene. The CDR3 contains 16 residues. The CDR3 spells CASRLAGGRAPDTQYF. The DNA for the CDR3 is TGTGCAAGTCGCTTAGCGGGCGGGAGGGCCCCAGATACGCAGTATTTT.

V usage is TRBV10-1 and J usage is TRBJ2-1; 9 nucleotides line up with TRBD1. Germline trimming cut 2 bases from V and 9 bases from J; bases unmatched to any gene: 2. CDR1 is WNHNN, CDR2 SYGVQD, per germline (reference sequence). The CDR3 runs 13 residues. This chain's CDR3 is CASSETGGGEQFF. The CDR3 DNA reads as TGCGCCAGCAGTGAGACAGGGGGCGGTGAGCAGTTCTTC.

CDR3 coding DNA: TGTGCCAGCTCACCATTGGGGACAGGAGCCAACACCGGGGAGCTGTTTTTT. It encodes CASSPLGTGANTGELFF. The chain joins TRBV18 to TRBJ2-2, with TRBD1 identical over 8 bases. With V trimmed by 2 bases and J by 2 bases, 7 bases remained unmatched. CDR1 is KGHSH, CDR2 LQKENI, per germline. The CDR3 runs to 17 residues.

This chain uses TRBV7-9 with TRBJ2-3; 13 bases are a match to TRBD2. The CDR3 consists of 16 residues. Losses at the gene ends were 5 bases for V and 6 bases for J; bases not matched to a gene: 8. Germline CDR1 SEHNR, CDR2 FQNEAQ (reference sequence). The chain's CDR3 is CASSLVTSGGKDTQYF. CDR3 bases: TGTGCCAGCAGCCTGGTGACTAGCGGGGGGAAGGATACGCAGTATTTT.

V and J are TRBV2 and TRBJ2-1; unclear D gene. Germline V CDR1 and CDR2: SNHLY, FYNNEI. CDR3 length: 12 residues. Trimming removed 7 bases from V and 8 bases from J, with 12 bases in between. CDR3 residues: CASTPPNHEQFF. The CDR3 bases are TGTGCCAGCACTCCCCCTAACCATGAGCAGTTCTTC.